A single sample is the source of the 25 T cell receptor beta chains below, sequenced in a study of control samples from healthy donors and cancer patients. Here immunoSEQ multiplex PCR was the method, and the copy in TCRdb shows in-frame clones only, minus some. The sample yields around 74,000 clones, over 80% seen once. Material for sequencing was blood. These receptors originate from a woman aged 55-75 years in good health.

The rearrangement links TRBV10-3 to TRBJ2-1, with no clear D. From germline, CDR1 is ENHRY and CDR2 SYGVKD. The CDR3 is 12 residues long. V was clipped by 5 bases and J by 3 bases, with 5 bases between them. The CDR3 sequence is CAISPGYNEQFF. The CDR3 DNA follows: TGTGCCATCAGTCCGGGCTACAATGAGCAGTTCTTC.

The CDR3 region is CASRPPGLAGGYTF. In DNA form, the CDR3 reads TGTGCCAGCAGACCACCCGGCCTCGCGGGGGGCTACACCTTC. The V call is TRBV28, the J call TRBJ1-2; D uncertain. This CDR3 spans 14 amino acids. V was pared by 6 bases and J by 8 bases, with 19 bases between. CDR1 is MDHEN, CDR2 SYDVKM, per germline.

V usage is TRBV3-1 (or the pseudogene TRBV3-2) and J usage is TRBJ1-1; a possible D gene is TRBD1 (5 bases). V was trimmed by 4 bases and J by 3 bases, leaving 12 bases between them. The CDR3 length is 14 residues. Germline V gene data show CDR1 as LGHDT and CDR2 as YNNKEL (reference sequence). This chain's CDR3 is CASSRAGTHTEAFF. CDR3 nucleotides: TGTGCCAGCAGCCGCGCAGGGACGCACACTGAAGCTTTCTTT.

The rearrangement joins TRBV19 to TRBJ1-2; 8 bases are a match to TRBD1. The CDR3 runs 14 residues. Unmatched junction bases numbered 6, after V lost 2 bases and J lost 7 bases. Germline V lookup: CDR1 LNHDA, CDR2 SQIVND (reference sequence). CDR3: CASSILQGASGYTF. The CDR3 bases are TGTGCCAGTAGTATACTGCAGGGGGCTAGTGGCTACACCTTC.

This chain links TRBV5-1 with TRBJ2-7, with 7 bases matching TRBD1. V dropped 4 bases and J dropped 7; count of bases not matched to a gene: 5. The CDR3 totals 12 residues. Germline V gives CDR1 SGHRS, CDR2 YFSETQ. Written as DNA, the CDR3 is TGCGCCAGCAGCCGCGACAGGGATGAGCAGTACTTC. It encodes CASSRDRDEQYF.

This clone was counted a single time. The chain recombines TRBV27 with TRBJ2-7; 10 nucleotides line up with TRBD2. Germline loops: CDR1 MNHEY, CDR2 SMNVEV (reference sequence). The CDR3 is made up of 17 amino acids. V gave up 10 bases and J gave up 5 bases; unmatched junction bases: 20. The CDR3: CATSTGTGASGSHEQYF. The CDR3 DNA follows: TGTGCCACCTCGACAGGGACGGGCGCTAGCGGGAGTCACGAGCAGTACTTC.

This rearrangement joins TRBV7-2 to TRBJ1-2; 7 bases are a match to TRBD1. Losses at the gene ends were 3 bases for V and 3 bases for J; bases not matched to a gene: 4. Germline V gives CDR1 SGHTA, CDR2 FQGNSA. The CDR3 is 14 amino acids. The CDR3 region has the DNA TGTGCCAGCAGCTTTGACAGGGAGTACTATGGCTACACCTTC. Its protein product is CASSFDREYYGYTF.

This chain joins TRBV6-6 and TRBJ2-5; the match to TRBD2 covers 7 bases. Germline V lookup: CDR1 MNHNY, CDR2 SVGAGI (reference sequence). Losses at the gene ends were 0 bases for V and 5 bases for J; bases not matched to a gene: 6. The CDR3 is made up of 15 amino acids. The CDR3 region is CASSYSSGILETQYF. The CDR3 DNA reads TGTGCCAGCAGTTACTCGAGCGGGATCTTGGAGACCCAGTACTTC.

This chain links TRBV11-2 with TRBJ2-1; the D gene is possibly TRBD1 (6 bases). Between the trimmed V and J ends, which lost 4 bases and 2 bases, there was a span of 18 bases. The CDR3 runs to 17 residues. Per the germline V gene, CDR1 is SGHAT and CDR2 is FQNNGV. The CDR3 DNA reads as TGTGCCAGCAGCTGGAGAGACAGGACTGGACCCTACAATGAGCAGTTCTTC. Translated: CASSWRDRTGPYNEQFF. Full variable domain (rest looked up from reference TRBV11-2 and TRBJ2-1): EAGVAQSPRYKIIEKRQSVAFWCNPISGHATLYWYQQILGQGPKLLIQFQNNGVVDDSQLPKDRFSAERLKGVDSTLKIQPAKLEDSAVYLCASSWRDRTGPYNEQFFGPGTRLTVL.

V is TRBV30 and J is TRBJ2-1, with 7 bases that match TRBD1. Germline lookup yields CDR1 GTSNPN and CDR2 SVGIG (reference sequence). V lost 3 bases and J lost 7; bases outside the gene matches: 6. The CDR3 is 13 residues long. The CDR3 loop is CAWRKGAINEQFF. The CDR3 DNA reads TGTGCCTGGAGAAAGGGGGCGATAAATGAGCAGTTCTTC.

This chain links TRBV2 with TRBJ1-5; maybe TRBD1 (5 bases). CDR1 SNHLY and CDR2 FYNNEI come from the germline V gene. The CDR3 runs 13 residues. Trimming cost V 7 bases and J 4 bases, with 11 bases left between them. The CDR3 bases are TGTGCCAGCACAATGGAGGGGAATCAGCCCCAGCATTTT. Protein product: CASTMEGNQPQHF.

The CDR3 is CASSLEWDPLHGYTF. The CDR3 nucleotides are TGTGCCAGCAGCTTAGAATGGGATCCGCTGCATGGCTACACCTTC. This chain connects TRBV7-2 to TRBJ1-2; D remains unclear. Germline V gives CDR1 SGHTA, CDR2 FQGNSA. The CDR3 sequence is 15 residues long. With 1 base removed from V and 6 bases from J, the gap between germline ends came to 15 bases.

J is TRBJ1-5 and V is TRBV7-9; no clear D gene. The CDR3 has 12 residues. Trimming left V 0 bases short and J 6 bases short, with 3 bases between. Germline V lookup: CDR1 SEHNR, CDR2 FQNEAQ (reference sequence). The CDR3 reads CASSLAGQPQHF. The CDR3 region has the DNA TGTGCCAGCAGCTTAGCGGGTCAGCCCCAGCATTTT.

The chain combines TRBV4-1 with TRBJ1-6; TRBD1 might be the D (6 bases). V was shortened by 2 bases and J by 5 bases, with 13 bases between the two germline ends. The CDR3 totals 16 residues. The germline CDR1 and CDR2 sequences are MGHRA and YSYEKL. CDR3 residues: CASSQRDRMDNSPLHF. In DNA form, the CDR3 reads TGCGCCAGCAGCCAACGCGACAGGATGGATAATTCACCCCTCCACTTT.

The chain carries TRBV5-1 and TRBJ2-1; a weak D match, TRBD2 (6 bases). Germline lookup yields CDR1 SGHRS and CDR2 YFSETQ. The ends were cut back, 0 bases at V and 0 bases at J, with 7 bases in the middle. This CDR3 is 15 amino acids long. Here the CDR3 DNA reads TGCGCCAGCAGCTTGGAAGCGGGCTCCTACAATGAGCAGTTCTTC. Its translation is CASSLEAGSYNEQFF.

The chain combines TRBV6-4 with TRBJ2-3; D gene unclear. The CDR3 extends over 13 amino acids. CDR1 is MRHNA and CDR2 is SNTAGT in the germline V gene. V was clipped by 6 bases and J by 3 bases, with 10 bases between them. The CDR3 loop is CASRGPGTDTQYF. As DNA, the CDR3 is TGTGCCAGCAGAGGACCCGGGACAGATACGCAGTATTTT.

The V gene is TRBV6-2 or TRBV6-3, the J gene TRBJ1-4; D is possibly TRBD1 (5 bases). The germline V gene encodes CDR1 MNHEY and CDR2 SVGEGT. V dropped 2 bases and J dropped 6 bases, with 13 bases sitting between them. The CDR3 runs 15 residues. The CDR3 nucleotides are TGTGCCAGCAGTTACATAGGACCGGGGGATGAAAAACTGTTTTTT. Protein sequence: CASSYIGPGDEKLFF.

V is TRBV28 and J is TRBJ1-2; TRBD1 aligns across 8 bases. The CDR3 extends over 13 amino acids. V trimming: 4 bases; J trimming: 8 bases; junction bases outside the gene matches: 6. Germline CDR1 is MDHEN and CDR2 is SYDVKM. In DNA, the CDR3 is TGTGCCAGCAGTTGGACAGGGCCCATCGGCTACACCTTC. Translating it yields CASSWTGPIGYTF.

This chain links TRBV28 with TRBJ2-2; D remains ambiguous. V was cut by 5 bases and J by 6 bases, with 25 bases left in between. The germline V gene has CDR1 MDHEN and CDR2 SYDVKM. The CDR3 extends over 18 amino acids. CDR3 bases: TGTGCCAGCAGTCTTTATCGCTTCGTGAAATTGGGCCCCGGGGAGCTGTTTTTT. This translates into CASSLYRFVKLGPGELFF.

The V call is TRBV25-1, the J call TRBJ2-5; TRBD2 aligns across 7 bases. Per the germline V gene, CDR1 is MGHDK and CDR2 is SYGVNS. This CDR3 contains 15 residues. Trimming cost V 3 bases and J 0 bases; bases outside gene matches: 4. CDR3 DNA sequence: TGTGCCAGCAGTGATCGCCGGGGGGACCAAGAGACCCAGTACTTC. It translates to CASSDRRGDQETQYF.

V usage is TRBV19 and J usage is TRBJ2-3; D is unclear. In germline, CDR1 is LNHDA, CDR2 SQIVND (reference sequence). The V end lost 7 bases, the J end lost 1 base, and 9 bases lay between the germline ends. The CDR3 is made up of 13 amino acids. The CDR3 sequence is CASTFSRTDTQYF. DNA of the CDR3: TGTGCCAGTACCTTTTCACGCACAGATACGCAGTATTTT.

CDR3 sequence (DNA): TGTGCCAGCTCCACGGGGTGGTCGGATGGCTACACCTTC. Its protein is CASSTGWSDGYTF. The chain links TRBV18 to TRBJ1-2; the D is unclear. V was shortened by 6 bases and J by 6 bases, with 14 bases between the two germline ends. This CDR3 spans 13 amino acids. Germline CDR1 KGHSH, CDR2 LQKENI. The entire variable domain, with the rest obtained from reference TRBV18 and TRBJ1-2, is as follows: NAGVMQNPRHLVRRRGQEARLRCSPMKGHSHVYWYRQLPEEGLKFMVYLQKENIIDESGMPKERFSAEFPKEGPSILRIQQVVRGDSAAYFCASSTGWSDGYTFGSGTRLTVV.

This clone was recorded once. This chain connects TRBV2 to TRBJ2-2; TRBD2 aligns across 11 bases. V lost 5 bases, J lost 5 bases, and 4 bases stayed unmatched. Germline assignment: CDR1 SNHLY and CDR2 FYNNEI. The length of the CDR3 is 15 residues. CDR3 sequence (DNA): TGTGCCAGCAGTCTAAGGACTAGCGGGACCGGGGAGCTGTTTTTT. Amino acids: CASSLRTSGTGELFF.

The J gene is TRBJ2-5, the V gene TRBV3-1 (or the pseudogene TRBV3-2), with a possible D match to TRBD1 (6 bases). Germline CDR1 LGHDT, CDR2 YNNKEL (reference sequence). The CDR3 runs to 13 residues. V lost 3 bases and J 5 bases, leaving 10 bases between the germline ends. The CDR3 DNA sequence: TGTGCCAGCAGCCAGACAGGTGCCGAGACCCAGTACTTC. This gives the protein CASSQTGAETQYF.

The chain links TRBV6-4 to TRBJ1-2; the D gene is possibly TRBD1 (5 bases). This CDR3 has 10 residues. In germline, CDR1 is MRHNA, CDR2 SNTAGT. V dropped 7 bases and J dropped 13 bases, with 13 bases sitting between them. CDR3 region: CASIYRRTTF. The DNA of the CDR3 is TGTGCCAGCATCTACAGGAGGACCACCTTC.